These 18 T cell receptor beta chains came from one sample sequenced in a study of shared clonotypes between healthy human individuals. This table comes from immunoSEQ multiplex PCR, and its TCRdb copy is limited to in-frame clones, with some not included. The data contain about 1 million clones, more than 60% of them singletons. Sequenced input: memory CD4+ T cells sorted from blood. Subset meaning: CD45RA-negative fraction. These receptors all stem from a man younger than 35 in good health.

This sequence joins TRBV2 and TRBJ2-7; possibly TRBD1 or TRBD2 for D (5 bases each). This CDR3 comprises 14 residues. V was shortened by 6 bases and J by 3 bases, with 15 bases between the two germline ends. Germline V lookup: CDR1 SNHLY, CDR2 FYNNEI. CDR3 in amino acids: CASRAARQIYEQYF. The CDR3 nucleotides are TGTGCCAGCAGAGCGGCACGACAGATCTACGAGCAGTACTTC.

This chain connects TRBV5-5 to TRBJ2-5, with 8 bases matching TRBD2. Losses at the gene ends were 2 bases for V and 3 bases for J; bases not matched to a gene: 9. Germline loops: CDR1 SGHKS, CDR2 YYEKEE (reference sequence). CDR3 length: 16 residues. The CDR3 coding sequence is TGTGCCAGCAGCTTCGGGAGGGACCGGGCCGAAGAGACCCAGTACTTC. Protein product: CASSFGRDRAEETQYF.

The chain joins TRBV10-1 to TRBJ2-1; the match to TRBD2 covers 7 bases. V was clipped by 6 bases and J by 5 bases; unmatched bases: 10. The CDR3 has 15 amino acids. Germline CDR1 and CDR2: WNHNN and SYGVQD (reference sequence). CDR3 loop: CASRIPRDYDNEQFF. The CDR3 bases are TGCGCCAGCAGAATACCCCGGGACTATGACAATGAGCAGTTCTTC.

The chain links TRBV9 to TRBJ2-3; no definite D call. The ends were cut back, 4 bases at V and 10 bases at J, with 19 bases in the middle. The germline V gene has CDR1 SGDLS and CDR2 YYNGEE. The CDR3 is made up of 14 amino acids. CDR3 sequence reads: CASSPPGAPPAQYF. CDR3 coding DNA: TGTGCCAGCAGCCCCCCGGGTGCTCCCCCCGCGCAGTATTTT.

A remark on this clone: Additional DNA sequences in this sample encode the identical CDR3. CDR3 sequence: CASSLRGTDTQYF. Written as DNA, the CDR3 is TGCGCCAGCAGCTTGAGGGGGACAGATACGCAGTATTTT. This chain joins TRBV5-1 and TRBJ2-3, with a weak D call TRBD1 (6 bases). There are 13 residues in the CDR3. V lost 1 base to trimming and J lost 3 bases, with 6 bases between them. The germline CDR1 and CDR2 sequences are SGHRS and YFSETQ.

A single count supports this clone. Other DNA sequences in the same sample also yield this CDR3. The chain is built from TRBV18 and TRBJ2-5; no clear D. CDR3 length equals 13 residues. CDR1 and CDR2 (germline): KGHSH, LQKENI. Trimming took off 0 bases at V and 4 bases at J, with 6 bases between the two ends. CDR3 coding DNA: TGTGCCAGCTCACCACCAGGGCGAGAGACCCAGTACTTC. Translated: CASSPPGRETQYF.

The chain joins TRBV28 to TRBJ1-2; no clear D. V lost 4 bases and J lost 7, with 7 bases in between. In germline, CDR1 is MDHEN, CDR2 SYDVKM. The CDR3 totals 11 residues. CDR3 in amino acids: CASSSLVGYTF. CDR3 sequence (DNA): TGTGCCAGCAGTTCGTTGGTTGGCTACACCTTC.

This clone appeared many times. This chain uses TRBV5-1 with TRBJ2-3; D is tentatively TRBD1 or TRBD2 (5 bases each). The germline V gene encodes CDR1 SGHRS and CDR2 YFSETQ. This CDR3 is built from 16 residues. The germline V and J ends were trimmed by 0 bases and 5 bases, with 16 bases remaining between them. The CDR3 loop is CASSLEPGRREDTQYF. DNA of the CDR3: TGCGCCAGCAGCTTGGAACCGGGGCGCCGAGAAGATACGCAGTATTTT.

The chain has TRBV15 and TRBJ2-5; tentatively, D is TRBD2 (5 bases). V lost 1 base and J 7 bases, leaving 16 bases between the germline ends. This CDR3 region has 15 residues. From germline, CDR1 is LNHNV and CDR2 YYDKDF (reference sequence). The CDR3 DNA sequence: TGTGCCACCAGCAGAGTGGACTCTGGTGTGGGGACCCAGTACTTC. Its protein product is CATSRVDSGVGTQYF.

CDR3 loop: CASSRTSAQETQYF. The CDR3 region has the DNA TGTGCCAGCAGCCGGACTAGCGCGCAAGAGACCCAGTACTTC. The V and J genes are TRBV7-9 and TRBJ2-5, with 9 positions matching TRBD2. The CDR3 is 14 residues long. Germline lookup yields CDR1 SEHNR and CDR2 FQNEAQ (reference sequence). The V and J ends lost 5 bases and 2 bases, in that order; junction bases with no gene match: 3.

CDR3: CASSYTGTSKEQYF. Here the CDR3 DNA reads TGTGCCAGCAGTTACACGGGGACTAGTAAAGAGCAGTACTTC. The chain combines TRBV6-6 with TRBJ2-7; TRBD2 matches at 8 bases. This CDR3 is built from 14 residues. Unmatched junction bases numbered 7, after V lost 2 bases and J lost 7 bases. Germline CDR1 MNHNY, CDR2 SVGAGI (reference sequence).

This clone was seen a few times. The chain carries TRBV7-8 and TRBJ1-1; D is undetermined. The CDR3 extends over 12 amino acids. Germline loops: CDR1 SGHVS, CDR2 FQNEAQ. The V end lost 1 base, the J end lost 6 bases, and 6 bases lay between the germline ends. CDR3 sequence reads: CASSLEGSEAFF. CDR3 nucleotides: TGTGCCAGCAGCTTAGAGGGATCTGAAGCTTTCTTT. The full variable domain, rest sourced from reference TRBV7-8 and TRBJ1-1, is GAGVSQSPRYKVAKRGQDVALRCDPISGHVSLFWYQQALGQGPEFLTYFQNEAQLDKSGLPSDRFFAERPEGSVSTLKIQRTQQEDSAVYLCASSLEGSEAFFGQGTRLTVV.

Worth noting for this clone: Other DNA sequences from this sample encode an identical CDR3 as well. J is TRBJ2-7 and V is TRBV7-2; 10 bases are shared with TRBD2. V lost 3 bases, J lost 5 bases, and 7 bases stayed unmatched. The CDR3 runs to 15 residues. CDR1 and CDR2 from the germline V gene are SGHTA and FQGNSA. The CDR3: CASSLASGRFNEQYF. CDR3 DNA sequence: TGTGCCAGCAGCTTGGCTAGCGGGAGATTCAACGAGCAGTACTTC.

This clone appeared a single time. The chain links TRBV5-8 to TRBJ1-1; TRBD1 agrees at 7 bases. The CDR3 is made up of 14 amino acids. From germline, CDR1 is SGHTS and CDR2 YDEGEE. V lost 3 bases to trimming and J lost 7 bases; unmatched junction nucleotides: 9. The CDR3 nucleotides read TGTGCCAGCAGCTCTTGGACAGGTTCGAGTGAAGCTTTCTTT. Its translation is CASSSWTGSSEAFF.

The CDR3, as DNA: TGTGCCAGCAGTTACTCGGTGGGTAAAGAAGCTTTCTTT. It translates to CASSYSVGKEAFF. V and J are TRBV6-5 and TRBJ1-1; D gene uncertain. The germline V and J ends were trimmed by 0 bases and 8 bases, with 10 bases remaining between them. The CDR3 length is 13 residues. Looked up from germline, CDR1 is MNHEY and CDR2 is SVGAGI.

The chain joins TRBV9 to TRBJ2-2, with D perhaps TRBD1 (5 bases). The germline V and J ends were trimmed by 3 bases and 1 base, with 13 bases remaining between them. There are 16 residues in the CDR3. Germline V lookup: CDR1 SGDLS, CDR2 YYNGEE. The CDR3 region is CASSGDRTLNTGELFF. For the CDR3, the DNA is TGTGCCAGCAGCGGCGACAGAACCTTGAACACCGGGGAGCTGTTTTTT.

Concerning this clone: The identical CDR3 is also encoded by other nucleotide sequences in the sample. The chain couples TRBV9 to TRBJ1-2; 7 positions agree with TRBD1. Germline-derived CDR1 and CDR2 are SGDLS and YYNGEE. The V gene end was trimmed by 3 bases and the J gene end by 3 bases; junction bases not matched to a gene: 2. This CDR3 is built from 13 residues. CDR3 sequence: CASSGTGDYGYTF. In DNA form, the CDR3 reads TGTGCCAGCAGCGGGACAGGAGACTATGGCTACACCTTC.

The rearrangement joins TRBV7-1 to TRBJ1-3; perhaps TRBD1 as D (5 bases). TRBV7-1 falls under the ORF class, with uncertain function. The CDR3 loop spans 15 amino acids. V lost 5 bases to trimming and J lost 2 bases, with 13 bases between them. This CDR3 is CASSLGGEAGNTIYF. CDR3 DNA: TGTGCCAGCAGCCTAGGAGGGGAAGCTGGAAACACCATATATTTT.